The next 32 T cell receptor beta chains were all read from a single sample in a study of blood T cells in healthy people across ages. PCR was performed a second time for roughly 6 to 12 cycles using a sample-barcoded 5' primer and a J-beta primer mix. One entry per CDR3 protein results from TCRdb running MiXCR on the 5' RACE reads. The repertoire holds about 730,000 distinct CDR3 sequences, with around 40% as singletons. Sample: blood. The receptors stem from a woman aged 55-70 years in good health.

The chain employs TRBV20-1 and TRBJ1-1; D perhaps matches TRBD1 (5 bases). Germline CDR1 and CDR2: DFQATT and SNEGSKA (reference sequence). The V end lost 4 bases, the J end lost 5 bases, and 14 bases lay between the germline ends. The CDR3 covers 13 residues. The CDR3 nucleotides read TGCAGTGCTAACCGCGGGGGGAGTACTGAAGCTTTCTTT. Its protein is CSANRGGSTEAFF.

This clonotype was observed a few times. J is TRBJ2-7 and V is TRBV14; D might be TRBD1 (6 bases). TRBJ2-5 matches the DNA end more closely, so the J call is doubtful. Germline V gene data show CDR1 as SGHDN and CDR2 as FVKESK. There are 16 residues in the CDR3. The CDR3 DNA reads as TGTGCCAGCAGCCAAGGGACAGAAACCGTAGGGGAGACCCAGTACTTC. Protein sequence: CASSQGTETVGETQYF.

This chain links TRBV9 with TRBJ2-1, with 9 bases matching TRBD1. With the DNA end fitting TRBJ2-7 better, the J assignment may be wrong. Germline-derived CDR1 and CDR2 are SGDLS and YYNGEE. This CDR3 comprises 16 residues. The CDR3 DNA sequence: TGTGCCAGCAGCGTAGTGGGGACAGGGTATAGCTATGAGCAGTACTTC. As protein: CASSVVGTGYSYEQYF.

The chain recombines TRBV25-1 with TRBJ2-3; possible D gene TRBD2, 6 bases. Germline V gives CDR1 MGHDK, CDR2 SYGVNS. Trimming took 7 bases from V and 1 from J, leaving 18 bases between them. This CDR3 spans 16 amino acids. DNA for the CDR3: TGTGCCAGCACCGTTCTACTAGGAGGGGGCACAGATACGCAGTATTTT. It specifies CASTVLLGGGTDTQYF.

Here the CDR3 reads CSATRDSGGYGYTF. CDR3 DNA: TGCAGTGCTACTCGGGATTCCGGGGGCTATGGCTACACCTTC. The chain employs TRBV20-1 and TRBJ1-2, with a tentative D call TRBD1 (5 bases). Germline assignment: CDR1 DFQATT and CDR2 SNEGSKA (reference sequence). The germline V and J ends were trimmed by 4 bases and 4 bases, with 16 bases remaining between them. The CDR3 loop spans 14 amino acids.

The chain employs TRBV9 and TRBJ2-3, with TRBD2 matching over 11 bases. CDR3 size: 16 residues. V was clipped by 0 bases and J by 7 bases; unmatched bases: 7. The V gene's germline CDR1 is SGDLS and CDR2 YYNGEE. The CDR3 sequence is CASSVGLAGGPHTQYF. The DNA of the CDR3 is TGTGCCAGCAGCGTAGGGTTAGCGGGGGGGCCGCATACGCAGTATTTT.

This clonotype turned up a few times. This rearrangement joins TRBV11-1 to TRBJ2-1; 9 nucleotides match TRBD1. Germline V gene sequence: CDR1 SGHAT, CDR2 FQDESV (reference sequence). This CDR3 is built from 16 residues. The V gene end was trimmed by 6 bases and the J gene end by 7 bases; junction bases not matched to a gene: 13. The CDR3 is CASRHGPGTGKNEQFF. The CDR3 DNA reads as TGTGCCAGCAGACACGGCCCCGGGACAGGGAAAAATGAGCAGTTCTTC.

This chain links TRBV24-1 with TRBJ2-7; tentatively, D is TRBD2 (5 bases). Between the trimmed V and J ends, which lost 5 bases and 12 bases, there was a span of 19 bases. The CDR3 contains 13 residues. The germline V gene encodes CDR1 KGHDR and CDR2 SFDVKD. CDR3 amino acids: CATSGQEVKTRYF. The CDR3 nucleotides are TGTGCCACCAGTGGGCAGGAGGTCAAGACCCGGTACTTC.

The genes are TRBV29-1 and TRBJ2-5; TRBD1 agrees at 9 bases. V lost 3 bases and J lost 5; bases outside the gene matches: 10. Germline V CDR1 and CDR2: SQVTM, ANQGSEA. The CDR3 has 15 amino acids. This CDR3 reads CSVESQGARGETQYF. Here the CDR3 DNA reads TGCAGCGTTGAGTCACAGGGGGCACGGGGGGAGACCCAGTACTTC. Full variable domain (remainder filled in from reference TRBV29-1 and TRBJ2-5): SAVISQKPSRDICQRGTSLTIQCQVDSQVTMMFWYRQQPGQSLTLIATANQGSEATYESGFVIDKFPISRPNLTFSTLTVSNMSPEDSSIYLCSVESQGARGETQYFGPGTRLLVL.

The table lists this clonotype with a few counts. At one of its ends the junction is not consistent with the germline gene, which may arise from a read error. V is TRBV5-6 and J is TRBJ2-5; 7 nucleotides match TRBD1. This CDR3 spans 17 amino acids. Germline V lookup: CDR1 SGHDT, CDR2 YYEEEE. The CDR3 loop is CACSSPRDRLLEETQYF. CDR3 in DNA: TGTGCCTGCAGCTCCCCCCGGGACAGACTTCTGGAAGAGACCCAGTACTTC.

The V gene is TRBV4-1, the J gene TRBJ2-3, with D hard to call. The ends were cut back, 3 bases at V and 0 bases at J, with 7 bases in the middle. This CDR3 is 14 amino acids long. Germline lookup yields CDR1 MGHRA and CDR2 YSYEKL. CDR3 residues: CASSHVGSTDTQYF. CDR3 bases: TGCGCCAGCAGCCACGTCGGCAGCACAGATACGCAGTATTTT.

The V gene is TRBV7-2, the J gene TRBJ2-4; D is perhaps TRBD2 (7 bases). The CDR3 sequence is 15 residues long. The germline CDR1 and CDR2 sequences are SGHTA and FQGNSA. V was shortened by 0 bases and J by 13 bases, with 19 bases between the two germline ends. The CDR3, as DNA: TGTGCCAGCAGCTTAGCAGGGGGAGGGCCTAAGGAGCAGTACTTC. Residues: CASSLAGGGPKEQYF.

There are many counts of this clonotype. This rearrangement joins TRBV25-1 to TRBJ2-7; possibly TRBD1 for D (5 bases). CDR3 length: 13 residues. V gave up 6 bases and J gave up 6 bases, with 15 bases separating them. Germline V lookup: CDR1 MGHDK, CDR2 SYGVNS. The CDR3 protein is CASRRQTYSEQYF. CDR3 nucleotide sequence: TGTGCCAGCAGAAGACAGACCTACAGCGAGCAGTACTTC.

The V call is TRBV7-8, the J call TRBJ2-5; 7 bases align to TRBD1. Germline V gene lookup returns CDR1 SGHVS and CDR2 FQNEAQ. V shed 5 bases, J shed 4 bases, and the junction held 10 bases outside the gene matches. The CDR3 spans 15 residues. The CDR3 bases are TGTGCCAGCAGCCCTTACTACAGGGGCCGAGAGACCCAGTACTTC. Translation gives CASSPYYRGRETQYF.

Regarding this clonotype: Since no conserved phenylalanine or tryptophan closes the CDR3, a read error is the likely cause. This chain joins TRBV7-9 and TRBJ1-1; D perhaps matches TRBD1 (5 bases). V lost 7 bases, J lost 1 base, and 19 bases lay in between. This CDR3 has 16 residues. Germline V gene lookup returns CDR1 SEHNR and CDR2 FQNEAQ (reference sequence). The CDR3 here is CASTRRTAGGNTEAFV. The CDR3 DNA is TGTGCCAGCACCCGTCGGACGGCGGGGGGGAACACTGAAGCTTTCGTT.

This clonotype was counted between two and nine times. Since a much larger clone is just one base distant, this may be a read error. This chain uses TRBV12-3 or TRBV12-4 with TRBJ2-1; tentative D call: TRBD1 (5 bases). The CDR3 covers 13 residues. The V and J ends lost 8 bases and 6 bases respectively, with 14 bases between them. The CDR3 here is CASVRSDSNEQFF. The DNA for the CDR3 is TGTGCCAGCGTGCGGTCCGACAGCAATGAGCAGTTCTTC.

The rearrangement links TRBV7-3 to TRBJ2-5; TRBD1 is a possible D gene (6 bases). The V end lost 5 bases, the J end lost 4 bases, and 20 bases lay between the germline ends. Per germline, CDR1 SGHTA and CDR2 FQGTGA. This CDR3 spans 16 amino acids. Here the CDR3 reads CASSPPRQGMGETQYF. CDR3 bases: TGTGCCAGCAGCCCCCCTAGGCAGGGGATGGGAGAGACCCAGTACTTC.

CDR3 nucleotides: TGCAGTGCTAGTACGGGGGGGTACACAGATACGCAGTATTTT. It encodes CSASTGGYTDTQYF. The V gene is TRBV20-1, the J gene TRBJ2-3, with 8 bases identical to TRBD2. V shed 3 bases, J shed 2 bases, and the junction held 4 bases outside the gene matches. Germline CDR1 and CDR2: DFQATT and SNEGSKA (reference sequence). This CDR3 is built from 14 residues.

This chain links TRBV20-1 with TRBJ2-1; tentative D call: TRBD2 (6 bases). From germline, CDR1 is DFQATT and CDR2 SNEGSKA (reference sequence). The CDR3 totals 13 residues. V lost 1 base and J lost 13, with 17 bases in between. The CDR3, as DNA: TGCAGTGCTAGAGTAGCGGCTCAAGAGACCCAGTTCTTC. It specifies CSARVAAQETQFF.

This chain connects TRBV7-6 to TRBJ1-6; D gene uncertain. Trimming removed 3 bases from V and 10 bases from J, with 16 bases in between. Looked up from germline, CDR1 is SGHVS and CDR2 is FNYEAQ. The CDR3 extends over 15 amino acids. CDR3 region: CASSLQTGSTSPLHF. CDR3 DNA: TGTGCCAGCAGCTTGCAGACCGGCAGCACGTCACCCCTCCACTTT.

The chain couples TRBV20-1 to TRBJ1-2; D unresolved. The V and J ends lost 2 bases and 8 bases respectively, with 18 bases between them. From germline, CDR1 is DFQATT and CDR2 SNEGSKA (reference sequence). CDR3 size: 14 residues. The CDR3 DNA is TGCAGTGCTAGACCCCGGGAAAGACTGAGCGGCTACACCTTC. Translating it yields CSARPRERLSGYTF.

The chain uses TRBV28 and TRBJ1-2, with D possibly TRBD1 on 5 matching bases. The CDR3 is 14 residues long. The ends were cut back, 9 bases at V and 1 base at J, with 15 bases in the middle. CDR1 MDHEN and CDR2 SYDVKM come from the germline V gene. The CDR3 region is CASIRGRSNYGYTF. The CDR3 nucleotides are TGTGCCAGTATTCGGGGACGGAGTAACTATGGCTACACCTTC.

This clonotype was seen only a few times. The V call is TRBV12-3 or TRBV12-4, the J call TRBJ2-7; D is undetermined. CDR3 size: 12 residues. Trimming removed 3 bases from V and 2 bases from J, with 5 bases in between. CDR3 sequence reads: CASSFSPYEQYF. For the CDR3, the DNA is TGTGCCAGCAGTTTCTCCCCCTACGAGCAGTACTTC.

CDR3 loop: CASIETSGYTGELFF. The CDR3 nucleotides are TGTGCCAGCATTGAGACTAGCGGGTACACCGGGGAGCTGTTTTTT. V is TRBV6-1 and J is TRBJ2-2; 10 bases are a match to TRBD2. Germline V gene lookup returns CDR1 MNHNS and CDR2 SASEGT. CDR3 length equals 15 residues. V lost 7 bases to trimming and J lost 3 bases; unmatched junction nucleotides: 5.

The V call is TRBV5-1, the J call TRBJ2-7, with D perhaps TRBD1 or TRBD2 (5 bases each). V was clipped by 0 bases and J by 5 bases, with 9 bases between them. The germline V gene has CDR1 SGHRS and CDR2 YFSETQ. This CDR3 spans 13 amino acids. The CDR3 DNA sequence: TGCGCCAGCAGCTTGGGGGGGTACGACGAGCAGTACTTC. Its translation: CASSLGGYDEQYF.

The V and J genes are TRBV6-6 and TRBJ1-5; 9 bases match TRBD1. V lost 6 bases, J lost 3 bases, and 6 bases stayed unmatched. The CDR3 is 15 residues long. Germline CDR1 reads MNHNY; CDR2 reads SVGAGI (reference sequence). For the CDR3, the DNA is TGTGCCAGCAGGCGAACAGGGGGCGACAATCAGCCCCAGCATTTT. Translating it yields CASRRTGGDNQPQHF.

The rearrangement links TRBV9 to TRBJ2-7; TRBD1 aligns across 8 bases. The junction had 3 bases not matched to a gene; V was cut back by 3 bases and J by 4 bases. The CDR3 totals 13 residues. Looked up from germline, CDR1 is SGDLS and CDR2 is YYNGEE. Here the CDR3 DNA reads TGTGCCAGCAGCGCAAGACAGGGGTACGAGCAGTACTTC. Translated: CASSARQGYEQYF.

Many counts were recorded for this clonotype. The gene calls are TRBV29-1 and TRBJ2-1; 11 positions agree with TRBD2. In germline, CDR1 is SQVTM, CDR2 ANQGSEA. Germline trimming cut 4 bases from V and 5 bases from J; bases unmatched to any gene: 4. The CDR3 runs to 14 residues. The CDR3 nucleotides read TGCAGCGTTGCCCCTAGCGGGGGGAACAATGAGCAGTTCTTC. As protein: CSVAPSGGNNEQFF.

Turning to this clonotype: A single base separates this from a much larger clone, so it may be a read error. This chain joins TRBV7-9 and TRBJ2-7, with 11 bases aligning to TRBD2. V lost 5 bases and J lost 5; bases outside the gene matches: 8. In germline, CDR1 is SEHNR, CDR2 FQNEAQ (reference sequence). The CDR3 consists of 15 residues. The CDR3 region has the DNA TGTGCCAGCAGCATAGTAGCGGGGGGGCAAGACGAGCAGTACTTC. It codes for CASSIVAGGQDEQYF.

On this clonotype itself: A read error may be the cause here, since a much bigger clone is one base away. The V call is TRBV14, the J call TRBJ2-4; 12 bases map to TRBD2. CDR1 is SGHDN, CDR2 FVKESK, per germline. Germline trimming cut 7 bases from V and 1 base from J; bases unmatched to any gene: 11. The CDR3 has 18 amino acids. In DNA form, the CDR3 reads TGTGCCAGCAACCATATGACTAGCGGGAGATCGGCCAAAAACATTCAGTACTTC. Its translation is CASNHMTSGRSAKNIQYF.

The chain uses TRBV6-2 or TRBV6-3 and TRBJ1-1; D ambiguous. Between the trimmed V and J ends, which lost 6 bases and 5 bases, there was a span of 19 bases. The germline CDR1 and CDR2 sequences are MNHEY and SVGEGT. The length of the CDR3 is 15 residues. The CDR3 sequence: CASSHGRTRRTEAFF. In DNA form, the CDR3 reads TGTGCCAGCAGCCACGGTAGAACTAGGAGGACTGAAGCTTTCTTT.

The chain links TRBV29-1 to TRBJ2-7; D is unresolved. CDR3 size: 12 residues. Per the germline V gene, CDR1 is SQVTM and CDR2 is ANQGSEA. Trimming stripped 6 bases from V and 5 bases from J, with 14 bases between. The CDR3 nucleotides are TGCAGCGTCGCTGATAGGGTCCACGAGCAGTACTTC. Translation: CSVADRVHEQYF.